This is a list of T cell receptor beta chains from one sample in a study of human T cells and chemical hapten exposure. TCRdb itself ran the RACE reads through MiXCR, one entry per CDR3 protein. This table has approximately 110,000 distinct CDR3 sequences, 11% appearing once. This sample comprised whole blood, obtained in connection with sensitization to the hapten diphenylcyclopropenone (DPC). The receptors originated from a woman aged 40 to 49 with alopecia areata. Some clones in this sample may be carry-over from other donors' samples. Each CDR3 is given without its conserved first and last residue. D genes are given only for firm matches.

D | V | CDR3
NA | TRBV29-1 | SVQGGLYNEQF
NA | TRBV6-5 | ASSTNPGAGYGYT
NA | TRBV30 | AWSVGQLYQETQY
TRBD1 | TRBV29-1 | SVEQGGYGYT
TRBD1 | TRBV7-2 | ASSLSRGLSGNTIY
TRBD1 | TRBV6-5 | ASSTGQGILNTQY
TRBD1 | TRBV7-6 | ASSPGTGDYEQY
TRBD1 | TRBV5-1 | ASGQDYEQY
NA | TRBV27 | ASSLSTGSGYT
TRBD1 | TRBV6-6 | ASSYPGQGSETQY
TRBD2 | TRBV12-3/TRBV12-4 | ASSFREGLDEQY
NA | TRBV5-1 | ALPLGY
NA | TRBV27 | ASSFPRGQNEKLF
NA | TRBV18 | ASSPWGVAAPITDTQY
NA | TRBV7-9 | ASSLGLGGTEAF
NA | TRBV10-3 | AISATGTDTQY
TRBD1 | TRBV7-8 | ASSLRDRVNTEAF
TRBD1 | TRBV30 | AWSRTGAPQETQY
NA | TRBV6-1 | ASSEGFGSYNEQF
NA | TRBV20-1 | SAPNWVNSGAF
NA | TRBV11-2 | ASSLRGDTEAF
NA | TRBV13 | ASSLGSSGAEAF
NA | TRBV27 | ASSFVPPSQETQY
TRBD1 | TRBV20-1 | SAQLPSGQGRRVKVGYT
TRBD1 | TRBV24-1 | ATGTAYNEQF
NA | TRBV10-1 | ASSARDGYEQY
NA | TRBV2 | ASSEHNTGELF
NA | TRBV6-2/TRBV6-3 | ASRPGGATGEQF
NA | TRBV5-4 | ASSLEEGIGAKNIQY
TRBD1 | TRBV7-2 | ASSRQGKLVSTDTQY
NA | TRBV4-1 | ASSRETSYEQY
NA | TRBV5-5 | ASSFPGTANNQPQH
NA | TRBV7-2 | ASSSYGGSTDTQY
TRBD2 | TRBV3-1 | ASSKRTSGSSYNEQF
NA | TRBV4-3 | ASSPGAANIQY
NA | TRBV4-2 | ASSQDLADTGVNTEAF